Below, one T cell receptor (beta chain) is given with its context. The CDR3 spans 13 residues. V was shortened by 10 bases and J by 4 bases, with 16 bases between the two germline ends. From germline, CDR1 is SEHNR and CDR2 FQNEAQ (reference sequence). These data originate in a study of blood T cell repertoires in COVID-19. Only in-frame clones appear in the TCRdb table, and some are missing; sequencing was by immunoSEQ multiplex PCR. This table holds hundreds of thousands of clones, 82% found once. Participants spanned ages about 18 to 90 years and resided in roughly 22 US areas. Clinical history as reported by participants underpinned cohort assignment.

This rearrangement joins TRBV7-9 to TRBJ1-2; maybe TRBD1 (5 bases). The receptor comes from a man between 35 and 55 years old who had been exposed to COVID-19. The sample consisted of PBMCs or T cells enriched from blood (not recorded which). The CDR3 is CANTGPRGYGYTF. The DNA for the CDR3 is TGTGCCAACACAGGTCCCCGGGGCTATGGCTACACCTTC.